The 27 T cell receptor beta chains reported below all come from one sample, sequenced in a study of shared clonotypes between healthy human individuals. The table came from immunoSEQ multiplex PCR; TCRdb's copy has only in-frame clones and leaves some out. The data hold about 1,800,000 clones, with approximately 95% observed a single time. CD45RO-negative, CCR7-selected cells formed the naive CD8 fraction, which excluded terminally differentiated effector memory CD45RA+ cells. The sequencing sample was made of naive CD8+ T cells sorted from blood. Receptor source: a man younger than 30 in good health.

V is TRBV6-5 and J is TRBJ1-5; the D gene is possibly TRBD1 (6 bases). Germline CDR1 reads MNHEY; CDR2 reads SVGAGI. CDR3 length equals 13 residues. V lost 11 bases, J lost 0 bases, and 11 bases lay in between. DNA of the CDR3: TGTGCCTCCGGACAGCATAGCAATCAGCCCCAGCATTTT. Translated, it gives CASGQHSNQPQHF.

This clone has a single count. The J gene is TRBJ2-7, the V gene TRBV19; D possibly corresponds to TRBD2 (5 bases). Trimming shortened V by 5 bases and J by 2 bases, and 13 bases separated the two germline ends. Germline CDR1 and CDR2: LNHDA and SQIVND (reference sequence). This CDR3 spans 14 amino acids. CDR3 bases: TGTGCCAGTAGTGGGGTACTAGGCGCCTACGAGCAGTACTTC. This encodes CASSGVLGAYEQYF.

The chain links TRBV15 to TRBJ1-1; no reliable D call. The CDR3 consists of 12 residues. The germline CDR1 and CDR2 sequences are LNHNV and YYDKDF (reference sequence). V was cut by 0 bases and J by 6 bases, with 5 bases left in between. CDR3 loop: CATSREGAEAFF. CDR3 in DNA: TGTGCCACCAGCAGAGAAGGCGCTGAAGCTTTCTTT.

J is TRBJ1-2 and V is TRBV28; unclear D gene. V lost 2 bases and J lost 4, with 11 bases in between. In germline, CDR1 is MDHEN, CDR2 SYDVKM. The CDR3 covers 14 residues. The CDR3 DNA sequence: TGTGCCAGCAGTTTACGGGGTAGTGGCTATGGCTACACCTTC. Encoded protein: CASSLRGSGYGYTF.

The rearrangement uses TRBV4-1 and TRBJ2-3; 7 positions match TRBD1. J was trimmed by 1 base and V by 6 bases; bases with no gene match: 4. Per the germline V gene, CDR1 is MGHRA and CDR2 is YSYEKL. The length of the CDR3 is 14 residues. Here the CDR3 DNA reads TGCGCCAGCAGTGTAACAGGGGGCACAGATACGCAGTATTTT. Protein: CASSVTGGTDTQYF.

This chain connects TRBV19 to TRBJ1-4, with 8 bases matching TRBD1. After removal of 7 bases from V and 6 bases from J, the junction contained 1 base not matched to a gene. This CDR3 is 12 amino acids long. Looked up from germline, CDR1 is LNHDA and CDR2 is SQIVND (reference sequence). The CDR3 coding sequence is TGTGCCAGTACGACAGGGGATGAAAAACTGTTTTTT. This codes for CASTTGDEKLFF.

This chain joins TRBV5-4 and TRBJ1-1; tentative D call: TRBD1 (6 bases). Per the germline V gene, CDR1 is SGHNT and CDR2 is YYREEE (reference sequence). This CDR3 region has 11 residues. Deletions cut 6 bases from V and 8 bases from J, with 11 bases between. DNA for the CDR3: TGTGCCAGCACTTTCGGACAGGAAGCTTTCTTT. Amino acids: CASTFGQEAFF.

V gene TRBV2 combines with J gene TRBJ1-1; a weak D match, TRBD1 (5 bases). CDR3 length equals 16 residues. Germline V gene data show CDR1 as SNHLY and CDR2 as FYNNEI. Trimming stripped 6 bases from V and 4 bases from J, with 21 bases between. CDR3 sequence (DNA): TGTGCCAGCAGAGAGGACCCGGACACCCTGTCCACTGAAGCTTTCTTT. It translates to CASREDPDTLSTEAFF.

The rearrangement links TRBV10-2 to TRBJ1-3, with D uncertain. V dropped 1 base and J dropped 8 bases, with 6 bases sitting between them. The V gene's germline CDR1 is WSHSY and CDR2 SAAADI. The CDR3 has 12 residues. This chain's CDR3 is CASSEWVDTIYF. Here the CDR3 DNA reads TGCGCCAGCAGTGAGTGGGTAGACACCATATATTTT.

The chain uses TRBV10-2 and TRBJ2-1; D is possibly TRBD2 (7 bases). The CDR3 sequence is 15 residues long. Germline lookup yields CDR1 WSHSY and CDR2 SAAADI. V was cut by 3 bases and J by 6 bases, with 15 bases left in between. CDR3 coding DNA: TGCGCCAGCAGTGATAGGGGGGGGCTCGGCAATGAGCAGTTCTTC. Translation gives CASSDRGGLGNEQFF.

CDR3 in DNA: TGTGCCAGCAGCCCGGAAGACAGGGGCCATGAGCAGTTCTTC. It specifies CASSPEDRGHEQFF. The chain is built from TRBV7-9 and TRBJ2-1; TRBD1 aligns across 8 bases. Losses at the gene ends were 5 bases for V and 8 bases for J; bases not matched to a gene: 8. The CDR3 is made up of 14 amino acids. Germline-derived CDR1 and CDR2 are SEHNR and FQNEAQ (reference sequence).

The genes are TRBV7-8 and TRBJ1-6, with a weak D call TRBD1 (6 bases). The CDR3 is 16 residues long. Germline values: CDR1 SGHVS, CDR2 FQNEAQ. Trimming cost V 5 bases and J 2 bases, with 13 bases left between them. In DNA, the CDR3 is TGTGCCAGCAGCCAAGGGGGAGGGCCCTATAATTCACCCCTCCACTTT. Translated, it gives CASSQGGGPYNSPLHF.

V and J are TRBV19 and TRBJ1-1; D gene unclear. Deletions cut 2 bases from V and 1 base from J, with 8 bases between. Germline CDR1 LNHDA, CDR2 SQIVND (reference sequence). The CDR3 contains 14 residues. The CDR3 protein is CASSISPGNTEAFF. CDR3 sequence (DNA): TGTGCCAGTAGTATAAGCCCCGGGAACACTGAAGCTTTCTTT.

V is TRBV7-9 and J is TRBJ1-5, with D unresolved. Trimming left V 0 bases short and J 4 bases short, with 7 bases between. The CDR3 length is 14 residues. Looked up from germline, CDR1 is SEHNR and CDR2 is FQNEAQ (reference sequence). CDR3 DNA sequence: TGTGCCAGCAGCTTAGCGGCAGAGAATCAGCCCCAGCATTTT. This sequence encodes CASSLAAENQPQHF.

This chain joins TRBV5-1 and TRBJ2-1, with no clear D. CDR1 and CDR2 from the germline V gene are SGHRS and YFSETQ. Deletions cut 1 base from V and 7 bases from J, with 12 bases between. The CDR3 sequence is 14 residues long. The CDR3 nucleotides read TGCGCCAGCAGCTTGATTTCCCCGGGTAATGAGCAGTTCTTC. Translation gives CASSLISPGNEQFF. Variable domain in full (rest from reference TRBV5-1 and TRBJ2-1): KAGVTQTPRYLIKTRGQQVTLSCSPISGHRSVSWYQQTPGQGLQFLFEYFSETQRNKGNFPGRFSGRQFSNSRSEMNVSTLELGDSALYLCASSLISPGNEQFFGPGTRLTVL.

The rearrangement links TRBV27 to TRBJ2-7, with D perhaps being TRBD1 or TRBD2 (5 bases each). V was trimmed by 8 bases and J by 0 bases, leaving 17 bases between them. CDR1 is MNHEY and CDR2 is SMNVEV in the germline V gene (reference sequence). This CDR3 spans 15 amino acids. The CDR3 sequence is CASCPSGTSSYEQYF. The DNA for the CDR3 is TGTGCCAGCTGTCCGTCCGGGACGTCCTCCTACGAGCAGTACTTC.

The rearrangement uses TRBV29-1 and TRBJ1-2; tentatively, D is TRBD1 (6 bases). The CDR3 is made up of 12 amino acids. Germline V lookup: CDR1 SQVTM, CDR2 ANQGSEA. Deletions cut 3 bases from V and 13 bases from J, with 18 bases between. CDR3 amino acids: CSVELGAPQPTF. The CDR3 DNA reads TGCAGCGTTGAGTTGGGGGCCCCCCAACCCACCTTC.

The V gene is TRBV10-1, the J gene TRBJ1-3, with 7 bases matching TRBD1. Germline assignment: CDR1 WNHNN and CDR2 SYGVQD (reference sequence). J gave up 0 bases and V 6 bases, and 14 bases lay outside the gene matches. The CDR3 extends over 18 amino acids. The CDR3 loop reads CASSPDEGAQPSGNTIYF. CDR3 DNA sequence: TGCGCCAGCAGCCCAGACGAGGGGGCTCAACCCTCTGGAAACACCATATATTTT.

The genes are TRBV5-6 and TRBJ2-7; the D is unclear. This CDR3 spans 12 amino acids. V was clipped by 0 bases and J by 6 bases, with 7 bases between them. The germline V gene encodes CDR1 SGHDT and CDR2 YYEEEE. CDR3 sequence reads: CASSLEWREQYF. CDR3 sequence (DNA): TGTGCCAGCAGCTTGGAGTGGCGCGAGCAGTACTTC.

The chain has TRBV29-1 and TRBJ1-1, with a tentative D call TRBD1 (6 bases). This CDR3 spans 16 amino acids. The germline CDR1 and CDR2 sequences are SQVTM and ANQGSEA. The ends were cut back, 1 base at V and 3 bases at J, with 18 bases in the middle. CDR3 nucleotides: TGCAGCGTTGAAGGCTGGCAGGGGAGGGAGGACACTGAAGCTTTCTTT. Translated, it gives CSVEGWQGREDTEAFF.

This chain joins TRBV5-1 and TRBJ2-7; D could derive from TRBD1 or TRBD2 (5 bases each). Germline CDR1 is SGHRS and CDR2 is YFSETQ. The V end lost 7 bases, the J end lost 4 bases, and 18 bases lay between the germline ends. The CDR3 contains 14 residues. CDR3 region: CASGEGLARYEQYF. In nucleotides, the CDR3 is TGCGCCAGCGGAGAGGGGTTAGCGCGATACGAGCAGTACTTC.

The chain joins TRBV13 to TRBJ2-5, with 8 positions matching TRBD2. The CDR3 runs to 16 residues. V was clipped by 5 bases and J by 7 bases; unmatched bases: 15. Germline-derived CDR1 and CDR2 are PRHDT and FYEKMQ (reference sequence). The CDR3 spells CASSLRTSPNTGTQYF. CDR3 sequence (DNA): TGTGCCAGCAGCCTCCGGACTAGCCCGAATACTGGGACCCAGTACTTC.

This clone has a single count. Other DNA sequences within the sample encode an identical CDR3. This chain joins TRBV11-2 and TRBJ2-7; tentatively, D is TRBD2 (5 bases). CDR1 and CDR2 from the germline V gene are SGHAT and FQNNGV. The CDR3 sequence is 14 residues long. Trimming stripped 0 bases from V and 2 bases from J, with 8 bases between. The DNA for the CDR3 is TGTGCCAGCAGCTTAGAGGCCGGGACCTACGAGCAGTACTTC. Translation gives CASSLEAGTYEQYF.

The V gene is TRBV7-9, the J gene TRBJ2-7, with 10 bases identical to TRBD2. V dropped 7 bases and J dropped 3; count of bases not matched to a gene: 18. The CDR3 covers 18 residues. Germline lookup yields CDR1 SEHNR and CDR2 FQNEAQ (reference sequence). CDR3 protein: CASTGARASGSYSYEQYF. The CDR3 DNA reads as TGTGCCAGCACAGGGGCCAGGGCTAGCGGGAGTTATAGCTACGAGCAGTACTTC.

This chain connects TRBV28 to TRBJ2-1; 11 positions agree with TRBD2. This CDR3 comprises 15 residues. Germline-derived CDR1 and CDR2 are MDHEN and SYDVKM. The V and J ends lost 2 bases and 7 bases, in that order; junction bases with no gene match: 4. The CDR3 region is CASSLNSGGGNEQFF. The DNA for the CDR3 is TGTGCCAGCAGTTTAAATAGCGGGGGGGGAAATGAGCAGTTCTTC.

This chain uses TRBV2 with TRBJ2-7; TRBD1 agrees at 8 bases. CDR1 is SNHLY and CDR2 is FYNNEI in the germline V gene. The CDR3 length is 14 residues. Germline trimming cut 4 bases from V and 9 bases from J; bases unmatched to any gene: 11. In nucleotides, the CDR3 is TGTGCCAGCAGTGTTGGGGACAGGCCCTCCGGGCAGTACTTC. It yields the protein CASSVGDRPSGQYF.

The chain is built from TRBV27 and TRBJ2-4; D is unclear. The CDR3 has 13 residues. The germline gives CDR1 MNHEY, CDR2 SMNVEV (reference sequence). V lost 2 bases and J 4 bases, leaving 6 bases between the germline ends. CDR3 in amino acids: CASSLNIKNIQYF. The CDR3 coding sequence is TGTGCCAGCAGTTTAAACATTAAAAACATTCAGTACTTC.